This TCR beta chain derives from a study of blood T cell repertoires in COVID-19. Overall study context: The samples span acute and convalescent COVID-19 from the United States, Italy and Spain. PBMCs, B-cell-depleted T cells, or T cells provided the cDNA or gDNA that made up the material.

This CDR3 has 16 amino acids. CDR1 is SGHTA and CDR2 is FQGNSA in the germline V gene. V was cut by 5 bases and J by 0 bases, with 16 bases left in between. Here immunoSEQ multiplex PCR was the method, and the copy in TCRdb shows in-frame clones only, minus some. The table lists more than 200,000 clones, about 88% of them singletons. This TCR derives from a young man with active or convalescent COVID-19. V gene TRBV7-2 combines with J gene TRBJ1-1; tentative D call: TRBD1 (5 bases). Sequenced material: peripheral blood. The CDR3 reads CASSAGRGLMNTEAFF. The CDR3 DNA sequence: TGTGCCAGCAGCGCGGGACGGGGCCTTATGAACACTGAAGCTTTCTTT.